The next 7 T cell receptor beta chains were all read from a single sample in a study of vaccination effects on CD4 cells after COVID-19. Assay: immunoSEQ multiplex PCR; the TCRdb copy retains only in-frame clones and omits some. The sample includes 20,000 or so clones, 70% to 80% of them seen just once. Under the ViraFEST assay, PBMC were stimulated with viral peptide pools so that antigen-specific CD4+ T cells expanded. Sequencing was performed afterwards. CD4+ T cells were isolated after less than 13 days of culture. The participants, recipients of two vaccine doses, got either BNT162b2 or mRNA-1273. No antigens are known for them. The sample here was CD4+ T cells from PBMCs cultured with HCoV-229E spike peptides, taken after COVID-19 vaccination. These receptors all come from a human donor who received a COVID-19 vaccine.

This sequence joins TRBV7-9 and TRBJ2-7; D possibly corresponds to TRBD1 (5 bases). From germline, CDR1 is SEHNR and CDR2 FQNEAQ (reference sequence). CDR3 size: 14 residues. V was clipped by 2 bases and J by 6 bases, with 14 bases between them. The CDR3 protein is CASSLNSQGTEQYF. The CDR3 region has the DNA TGTGCCAGCAGCTTAAATAGTCAGGGTACCGAGCAGTACTTC.

This clone has more than one count but fewer than ten. This chain joins TRBV14 and TRBJ1-2; the match to TRBD1 covers 10 bases. Germline V gives CDR1 SGHDN, CDR2 FVKESK. The V and J ends lost 4 bases and 8 bases, in that order; junction bases with no gene match: 10. CDR3 length equals 15 residues. CDR3 sequence (DNA): TGTGCCAGCAGCCGTACAGTGACAGGGGGCGGGGGCTACACCTTC. Amino acids: CASSRTVTGGGGYTF. Variable domain in full (rest from reference TRBV14 and TRBJ1-2): EAGVTQFPSHSVIEKGQTVTLRCDPISGHDNLYWYRRVMGKEIKFLLHFVKESKQDESGMPNNRFLAERTGGTYSTLKVQPAELEDSGVYFCASSRTVTGGGGYTFGSGTRLTVV.

This chain links TRBV19 with TRBJ2-2; 10 bases are a match to TRBD2. The CDR3 extends over 18 amino acids. V lost 4 bases and J lost 1; bases outside the gene matches: 9. Per the germline V gene, CDR1 is LNHDA and CDR2 is SQIVND (reference sequence). Here the CDR3 reads CASSTTRLAGGNTGELFF. The CDR3 coding sequence is TGTGCCAGTAGTACAACCAGATTAGCGGGAGGGAACACCGGGGAGCTGTTTTTT. The full variable domain, in which reference TRBV19 and TRBJ2-2 provide the parts outside the CDR3, is DGGITQSPKYLFRKEGQNVTLSCEQNLNHDAMYWYRQDPGQGLRLIYYSQIVNDFQKGDIAEGYSVSREKKESFPLTVTSAQKNPTAFYLCASSTTRLAGGNTGELFFGEGSRLTVL.

CDR3: CASSRDRGNQPQHF. In nucleotides, the CDR3 is TGTGCCAGCAGCCGAGACAGGGGCAATCAGCCCCAGCATTTT. The rearrangement uses TRBV7-8 and TRBJ1-5; 7 bases map to TRBD1. After removal of 5 bases from V and 2 bases from J, the junction contained 3 bases not matched to a gene. Germline V gene lookup returns CDR1 SGHVS and CDR2 FQNEAQ. CDR3 length equals 14 residues.

This chain links TRBV5-1 with TRBJ2-3; 10 bases match TRBD1. CDR1 is SGHRS, CDR2 YFSETQ, per germline. After removal of 4 bases from V and 11 bases from J, the junction contained 7 bases not matched to a gene. The CDR3 extends over 13 amino acids. CDR3 sequence (DNA): TGCGCCAGCAGCGGGGGACAGGGGACGGTGCAGTATTTT. This translates into CASSGGQGTVQYF.

This clone was seen more than once but under ten times. The CDR3 sequence is CASSPTDYYGYTF. The CDR3 region has the DNA TGTGCCAGCAGCCCAACAGATTACTATGGCTACACCTTC. The chain recombines TRBV3-1 (or the pseudogene TRBV3-2) with TRBJ1-2; no reliable D call. The germline gives CDR1 LGHDT, CDR2 YNNKEL (reference sequence). The V gene lost 4 bases and the J gene lost 3 bases, with 9 bases spanning the gap. This CDR3 has 13 amino acids.

The J gene is TRBJ2-3, the V gene TRBV6-5; no clear D. From germline, CDR1 is MNHEY and CDR2 SVGAGI. V was pared by 5 bases and J by 6 bases, with 9 bases between. The CDR3 covers 12 residues. The CDR3, as DNA: TGTGCCAGCAGTCCGCAAATCGATACGCAGTATTTT. It yields the protein CASSPQIDTQYF.